A selection of T cell receptor beta chains follows, all from one sample in a study of Graves' ophthalmopathy and Graves' hyperthyroidism. TCRdb called the multiplex PCR reads again in MiXCR, with one record for every CDR3 protein. The table lists about 1.1 million distinct CDR3 sequences, about two fifths of them singletons. Sequencing was done on a sample of peripheral blood or thyroid tissue (not recorded which). The source of these receptors is an adult man with Graves' hyperthyroidism. Both conserved end residues are part of each CDR3. The D gene is left open where the match is weak. Not every row has a clone size; where given, it reads once, few, many or a size class.

V	size	D	J	DNA	CDR3
TRBV7-9	few	-	TRBJ1-3	-	CASSIYLCSVEDRGTSSGNTIYF
TRBV29-1	-	-	TRBJ1-3	TGCAGCGTCCTCGAGCCGGGAACGAGCTCTGGAAACACCATATATTTT	CSVLEPGTSSGNTIYF
TRBV5-8	few	-	TRBJ1-1	TGTGCCAGCAGCCCGACTAAGCACCACCGGAACACTGAAGCTTTCTTT	CASSPTKHHRNTEAFF
TRBV20-1	many	TRBD2	TRBJ2-7	TGCAGTGCTGGCGGGACTATGGGAGTAGAGCAGTACTTC	CSAGGTMGVEQYF
TRBV20-1	-	TRBD1	TRBJ2-7	TGCAGTGTTCGGGGGACAGGAGTACTCGCGGTGGGTGAGCAGTACTTC	CSVRGTGVLAVGEQYF
TRBV4-1	few	-	TRBJ2-7	TGCGCCAGCAGCCAAGTGGCCACAGCGTACGAGCAGTACTTC	CASSQVATAYEQYF
TRBV6-5	once	-	TRBJ1-1	TGTGCCAGCGGTGGGGCGGGCAGCTATCCCTACACTGAAGCTTTCTTT	CASGGAGSYPYTEAFF
TRBV2	-	-	TRBJ1-6	TGTGCCAGCAGCCAAGGGGCACACAATTCACCCCTCCACTTT	CASSQGAHNSPLHF
TRBV15	-	-	TRBJ1-2	TGTGCCACCAGCAGCCTTGGACTGTTCGGCGGCTACACCTTC	CATSSLGLFGGYTF
TRBV7-9	-	-	TRBJ1-2	TGTGCCAGCAGCTTGCGGTCGAGTTCCTCCGGGAGCTACACCTTC	CASSLRSSSSGSYTF
TRBV5-1	many	-	TRBJ2-7	TGCGCCAGCAGCTTGATCCCTGTGGCGGGCCTACGGGACGAGCAGTACTTC	CASSLIPVAGLRDEQYF
TRBV7-9	many	-	TRBJ1-1	TGTGCCAGCACTGAAGGGGGGCTCACTGAAGCTTTCTTT	CASTEGGLTEAFF
TRBV6-2/TRBV6-3	-	-	TRBJ2-2	TGTGCCAGCAATCAACTCGCCGGGGAGCTGTTTTTT	CASNQLAGELFF
TRBV2	many	-	TRBJ1-6	TGTGCCAGCAGTGAAGGAAGGCAGTTTAATTCACCCCTCCACTTT	CASSEGRQFNSPLHF
TRBV6-5	many	-	TRBJ2-5	TGTGCCAGCAGTTACGTGGCAGAGACCCAGTACTTC	CASSYVAETQYF
TRBV7-8	many	-	TRBJ1-4	TGTGCCAGCAGCAGGGGATTGGGCGAAAAACTGTTTTTT	CASSRGLGEKLFF
TRBV10-3	many	-	TRBJ2-7	TGTGCCATGGGACCGAACTACGAGCAGTACTTC	CAMGPNYEQYF
TRBV20-1	once	TRBD2	TRBJ2-7	TGCAGTGCCGCGGGAGACGAGCAGTACTTC	CSAAGDEQYF
TRBV7-2	many	TRBD1	TRBJ2-7	TGTGCCAGCAGCGCGCGACAGGGAAGCAACGAGCAGTACTTC	CASSARQGSNEQYF
TRBV12-3/TRBV12-4	few	-	TRBJ2-5	TGTGCCAGCAGCTCCGGGACACTCCATGAGACCCAGTACTTC	CASSSGTLHETQYF
TRBV5-1	many	-	TRBJ1-2	TGCGCCAGCAGCTCCCAGGGGCTATCGTATGGCTACACCTTC	CASSSQGLSYGYTF
TRBV5-6	-	TRBD1	TRBJ1-6	TGTGCCAGCAGCTTGGACCGGGACAGGGCTCGGTCACCCCTCCACTTT	CASSLDRDRARSPLHF
TRBV7-3	many	-	TRBJ2-2	TGTGCCAGCAGCGCTCAGGGATTCACCGGGGAGCTGTTTTTT	CASSAQGFTGELFF
TRBV20-1	once	-	TRBJ1-1	TGCAGTGCTAGAGGAACTAGGGGAACGAACACTGAAGCTTTCTTT	CSARGTRGTNTEAFF
TRBV7-2	many	-	TRBJ2-5	TGTGCCAGCAGCCGAGACAGGGGAGGGGCGGGGACCCAGTACTTC	CASSRDRGGAGTQYF
TRBV10-3	-	-	TRBJ1-5	TGTGCCACAGGACTAGCGGGGGGAGAGACCCAGCATTTT	CATGLAGGETQHF
TRBV6-6	-	-	TRBJ2-3	TGTGCCAGCAGTGGACCGACCACAGGCACAGATACGCAGTATTTT	CASSGPTTGTDTQYF
TRBV28	-	TRBD1	TRBJ1-5	TGTGCCAGCAGCTTAACCGAGACAGGGCCTGCGCGGCCCCAGCATTTT	CASSLTETGPARPQHF
TRBV9	few	-	TRBJ1-3	TGTGCCAGCAGCTATCAACCCCGGACCAGCTCTGGAAACACCATATATTTT	CASSYQPRTSSGNTIYF
TRBV13	-	-	TRBJ1-1	TGTGCCAGCAGCGACGAGAACACTGAAGCTTTCTTT	CASSDENTEAFF
TRBV29-1	-	-	TRBJ2-7	TGCAGCGTTGAACGGGGTTCGGCTGAGCAGTACTTC	CSVERGSAEQYF
TRBV12-3/TRBV12-4	-	TRBD1	TRBJ2-5	TGTGCCAGCAGCCTGGACAGGGGAGGCCAAGGGAAGACCCAGTACTTC	CASSLDRGGQGKTQYF
TRBV7-9	many	TRBD2	TRBJ2-7	TGTGCCAGCAGCTCCCCCCCCGCGGGAGGCGCCAGGTACGAGCAGTACTTC	CASSSPPAGGARYEQYF
TRBV7-4	few	-	TRBJ1-5	TGCGCCAGCAGCCAAGATCCGGAGAGGGTGAGCAATCAGCCCCAGCATTTT	CASSQDPERVSNQPQHF
TRBV20-1	many	-	TRBJ1-1	TGCAGTGCTTCGTCGGGGTGGAACACTGAAGCTTTCTTT	CSASSGWNTEAFF
TRBV7-2	-	-	TRBJ1-2	TGTGCCAGCAGAAACACCTGGGGTGGCTACACCTTC	CASRNTWGGYTF
TRBV6-5	many	TRBD1	TRBJ1-4	TGTGCCAGCAGGAGGACAGGGAAAGTGGAAAAACTGTTTTTT	CASRRTGKVEKLFF
TRBV2	-	TRBD1	TRBJ1-5	TGTGCCAGCAGTGAACGCCCAACAGGGGGCAATCAGCCCCAGCATTTT	CASSERPTGGNQPQHF
TRBV3-1	few	TRBD2	TRBJ2-7	TGTGCCAGCAGCCAAGGCGGGGGGTACTCCTACGAGCAGTACTTC	CASSQGGGYSYEQYF
TRBV10-3	many	-	TRBJ2-5	TGTGCCTCGACCGGGGTAGCGTGGGAGACCCAGTACTTC	CASTGVAWETQYF
TRBV15	many	-	TRBJ1-1	TGTGCCACCAGCAGAGAGGGGGACACTGAAGCTTTCTTT	CATSREGDTEAFF
TRBV2	many	TRBD1	TRBJ2-7	TGTGCCAGCAGTGTCGAGACAGGGGCCGTCGAGCAGTACTTC	CASSVETGAVEQYF
TRBV7-2	many	TRBD2	TRBJ2-7	TGTGCCAGCAGCCCCAGCTTGGGAGGGAACTACGAGCAGTACTTC	CASSPSLGGNYEQYF
TRBV7-2	many	-	TRBJ1-1	TGTGCCAGCAGCTTCCAGGGTAGCACTGAAGCTTTCTTT	CASSFQGSTEAFF
TRBV6-5	many	-	TRBJ1-5	TGTGCCAGCAACAGACGCAATCAGCCCCAGCATTTT	CASNRRNQPQHF
TRBV29-1	-	-	TRBJ2-7	TGCAGCGTTGATGGACGTTGGGGGCGGGGCGGCGAGCAGTACTTC	CSVDGRWGRGGEQYF
TRBV5-1	many	-	TRBJ2-2	TGCGCCAGCAGTCCCCGAGGGCATACCGGGGAGCTGTTTTTT	CASSPRGHTGELFF
TRBV13	-	-	TRBJ2-7	TGTGCCAGCACTCTAGGAGGGGGGGTCTACGAGCAGTACTTC	CASTLGGGVYEQYF
TRBV19	many	-	TRBJ2-7	TGTGCCAGTAGTATCGGCGGCGGATCCTACGAGCAGTACTTC	CASSIGGGSYEQYF
TRBV13	-	-	TRBJ2-6	TGTGCCAGCAGGAGCTCAGGGTCTGGGGCCAACGTCCTGACTTTC	CASRSSGSGANVLTF
TRBV10-3	many	-	TRBJ2-7	TGTGCCATCAGTGAGTCGGGGTCAGCGCCGGAGGAGCAGTACTTC	CAISESGSAPEEQYF
TRBV5-1	-	TRBD1	TRBJ1-2	TGCGCCAGCAATGTGGGGACAGGGGGCAATGGCTACACCTTC	CASNVGTGGNGYTF
TRBV25-1	-	TRBD1	TRBJ1-6	TGTGCCAGCAGTGAACCGACAGGGATGAATTCACCCCTCCACTTT	CASSEPTGMNSPLHF
TRBV6-2/TRBV6-3	few	-	TRBJ1-5	TGTGCCAGCAGCGACAGGTGGAGCAATCAGCCCCAGCATTTT	CASSDRWSNQPQHF
TRBV6-5	-	-	TRBJ2-7	TGTGCCAGGCCCACACGGCCAGGCGAGCAGTACTTC	CARPTRPGEQYF
TRBV7-6	many	-	TRBJ1-5	TGTGCCAGCAGCCTAGTTGACACGAATCAGCCCCAGCATTTT	CASSLVDTNQPQHF
TRBV28	few	TRBD2	TRBJ2-5	TGTGCCAGCCGGTGGGCTAGCGGGGAAGAGACCCAGTACTTC	CASRWASGEETQYF
TRBV20-1	-	-	TRBJ2-7	TGCAGTGCAAATAGCGGTCCTCGGAATCAACACGGGCAGTACTTC	CSANSGPRNQHGQYF
TRBV10-3	many	-	TRBJ2-5	TGTGCCATCAGAGACCGGGACATACGTGGAGAGACCCAGTACTTC	CAIRDRDIRGETQYF